This T cell receptor (beta chain) was sequenced during a study of shared clonotypes between healthy human individuals. Broader study findings: Across subsets, estimated richness was generally greater for naive than for memory populations.

For each subset, genomic DNA was distributed in equal portions over several immunoSEQ plates. Here immunoSEQ multiplex PCR was the method, and the copy in TCRdb shows in-frame clones only, minus some. The table shows some 2 million clones, with approximately 94% occurring only once. Of note for this clone: The antigen is not known.

Positive CCR7 selection of CD45RO-negative cells yielded the naive CD8 cells, and terminally differentiated effector memory CD45RA+ cells were excluded. Trimming stripped 5 bases from V and 11 bases from J, with 14 bases between. Germline V gene lookup returns CDR1 MNHEY and CDR2 SVGAGI. The length of the CDR3 is 12 residues. This clonotype was obtained from a man between 18 and 35 years old in good health. The V call is TRBV6-5, the J call TRBJ2-3, with D maybe TRBD1 (5 bases). Sample: naive CD8+ T cells sorted from blood. CDR3 in DNA: TGTGCCAGCAGTCCGGGTCTAGGGGAGCAGTATTTT. Protein: CASSPGLGEQYF.